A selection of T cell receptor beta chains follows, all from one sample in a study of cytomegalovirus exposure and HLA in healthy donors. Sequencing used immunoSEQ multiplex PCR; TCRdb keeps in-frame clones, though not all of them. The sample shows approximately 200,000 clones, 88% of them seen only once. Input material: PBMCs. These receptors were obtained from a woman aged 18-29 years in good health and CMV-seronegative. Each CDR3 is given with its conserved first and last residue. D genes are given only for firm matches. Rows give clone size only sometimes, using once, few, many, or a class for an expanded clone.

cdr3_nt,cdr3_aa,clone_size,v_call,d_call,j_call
TGTGCCAGTAGTTCCCCACTCTCCTACGAGCAGTACTTC,CASSSPLSYEQYF,-,TRBV19,-,TRBJ2-7
TGTGCCAGCAGTCCTTTTATATCACAGTCCGCTAACACTGAAGCTTTCTTT,CASSPFISQSANTEAFF,once,TRBV27,-,TRBJ1-1
TGTGCCAGCAGCTTGTCGGGGGGAGTAGCATCCTACGAGCAGTACTTC,CASSLSGGVASYEQYF,-,TRBV5-5,TRBD2,TRBJ2-7
TGTGCCAGCAGTTCATTCTCAGGGGCTGCGGAGACCCAGTACTTC,CASSSFSGAAETQYF,-,TRBV6-5,-,TRBJ2-5
TGTGCCAGTAGTATAGGAGCGGGAGTAGAAGAGACCCAGTACTTC,CASSIGAGVEETQYF,-,TRBV19,TRBD2,TRBJ2-5
TGTGCCAGCAGTGACTCGGGACACAGAACAACCCAAGAGACCCAGTACTTC,CASSDSGHRTTQETQYF,-,TRBV6-4,-,TRBJ2-5
TGTGCCAGCAGTCCGCGAAAGGAGACCGGGGAGCTGTTTTTT,CASSPRKETGELFF,-,TRBV28,-,TRBJ2-2
TGTGCCAGCAGCCCCTTCAGCGGGAGATTCTCCTACAATGAGCAGTTCTTC,CASSPFSGRFSYNEQFF,-,TRBV14,TRBD2,TRBJ2-1
TGTGCCAGCAGTTACCTAACAGGGGGCATTTACAATGAGCAGTTCTTC,CASSYLTGGIYNEQFF,-,TRBV6-5,TRBD1,TRBJ2-1
TGTGCCAGCACCAAAGGGACTAGCGGGGTTAATGAGCAGTTCTTC,CASTKGTSGVNEQFF,-,TRBV2,TRBD2,TRBJ2-1
TGTGCCAGCAGTTCCCGGACAGGGGTCGGGAACTATGGCTACACCTTC,CASSSRTGVGNYGYTF,few,TRBV6-5,TRBD1,TRBJ1-2
TGTGCCAGCTCGGCGGGGGGGCTCAATGAGCAGTTCTTC,CASSAGGLNEQFF,-,TRBV18,TRBD2,TRBJ2-1
TGTGCCAGCAGTGACAAGGTTGGCAATCAGCCCCAGCATTTT,CASSDKVGNQPQHF,few,TRBV27,-,TRBJ1-5
TGCGCCAGCAGCCCACCCGGGACAGACTATGGCTACACCTTC,CASSPPGTDYGYTF,-,TRBV5-1,TRBD1,TRBJ1-2
TGCAGCGTTGTACCAATAAGAAGGTCAGCGGGCGCGAGGACTGAAGCTTTCTTT,CSVVPIRRSAGARTEAFF,-,TRBV29-1,-,TRBJ1-1
TGTGCCAGCAGTTGGGCAGGAACCTACGAGCAGTACTTC,CASSWAGTYEQYF,-,TRBV28,-,TRBJ2-7
TGTGCCAGCAGACCCGCACTGGGCCCTTCCTACAATGAGCAGTTCTTC,CASRPALGPSYNEQFF,-,TRBV28,-,TRBJ2-1
TGTGCCAGCAGCTTCGAGTCAGGGGGAATTTACGAGCAGTACTTC,CASSFESGGIYEQYF,-,TRBV11-2,TRBD1,TRBJ2-7